The clone carrying this TCR beta chain was observed a few times. This CDR3 is 15 amino acids long. Losses at the gene ends were 5 bases for V and 5 bases for J; bases not matched to a gene: 11. CDR1 is MDHEN, CDR2 SYDVKM, per germline. The data originate from a study of metastatic and nonmetastatic thyroid tumors. Across the study: Repertoires of blood and of tissue (tumor or nodule) from malignant and benign thyroid patients were compared.

All patients reached thyroid surgery having received no treatment beforehand. TCRdb re-called the PCR reads with MiXCR. The sample contains 50,000 or so clones, about 25% of which appear only once. The receptor was isolated from a male donor with papillary thyroid cancer or a benign thyroid nodule (not recorded which). Some clones in this sample may be carry-over from other donors' samples. Sequencing input: blood. The chain employs TRBV28 and TRBJ1-2; 7 bases match TRBD1. Here the CDR3 reads CASSPDRRPLYGYTF. The CDR3 DNA is TGTGCCAGCAGTCCGGACAGGCGGCCTCTATATGGCTACACCTTC.